This T cell receptor beta chain was recorded in a study of technical replicates of blood from a handful of donors. Assay used: immunoSEQ multiplex PCR; TCRdb lists only in-frame clones, some missing. The data show some 14,000 clones, with approximately 80% seen just once and roughly 12% held by the top ten. The TCR was taken from a human donor in good health. The sample taken for sequencing was PBMCs.

The CDR3: CAISGTSESYEQYF. CDR3 nucleotides: TGTGCCATCAGTGGGACTAGCGAGTCCTACGAGCAGTACTTC. The chain recombines TRBV10-3 with TRBJ2-7; 9 bases align to TRBD2. The CDR3 spans 14 residues. The V and J ends lost 4 bases and 1 base, in that order; junction bases with no gene match: 2. CDR1 is ENHRY and CDR2 is SYGVKD in the germline V gene.